The entry below describes one T cell receptor beta chain. Its antigen remains unknown. The study team obtained lesional scalp punch biopsies and peripheral blood from alopecia areata patients. This sample stems from a study of CD8+ T cells in alopecia areata. The wider study: Oral tofacitinib, 5 to 10 mg twice daily, was given in an open-label trial. Study-wide points: Patients displayed less clarity in TCR sharing than mice, a finding possibly related to HLA.

The sequencing template was cDNA reverse transcribed from extracted RNA. Measured with immunoSEQ multiplex PCR; TCRdb has only the in-frame clones, and not every one. The sample has approximately 140,000 clones, approximately 50% seen once. The CDR3 is made up of 14 amino acids. Germline V gene data show CDR1 as SGHRS and CDR2 as YFSETQ. With 4 bases removed from V and 2 bases from J, the gap between germline ends came to 12 bases. The V and J genes are TRBV5-1 and TRBJ1-2; unclear D gene. The sequence came from a human donor with alopecia areata. The specimen was CD4+ T cells sorted from blood. CDR3: CASSQEVLNYGYTF. CDR3 coding DNA: TGCGCCAGCAGCCAGGAGGTCCTGAACTATGGCTACACCTTC. Combining the CDR3 with reference TRBV5-1 and TRBJ1-2 gives the whole variable domain KAGVTQTPRYLIKTRGQQVTLSCSPISGHRSVSWYQQTPGQGLQFLFEYFSETQRNKGNFPGRFSGRQFSNSRSEMNVSTLELGDSALYLCASSQEVLNYGYTFGSGTRLTVV.